The 25 T cell receptor beta chains below were found in one sample sequenced in a study of blood T cell repertoires in COVID-19. Assay: immunoSEQ multiplex PCR; the TCRdb copy retains only in-frame clones and omits some. The repertoire holds about 120,000 clones, 65% to 90% seen once, with 5% to 8% in the top ten. Sequenced sample: peripheral blood. All receptors come from a man older than 75 with active or convalescent COVID-19.

Turning to this clone: The sample contains more than one DNA sequence encoding this CDR3. The gene calls are TRBV5-1 and TRBJ2-3, with D perhaps TRBD2 (5 bases). V was clipped by 2 bases and J by 0 bases, with 10 bases between them. The CDR3 has 15 residues. Germline-derived CDR1 and CDR2 are SGHRS and YFSETQ. CDR3: CASSLVDFSTDTQYF. For the CDR3, the DNA is TGCGCCAGCAGCTTAGTGGACTTTAGCACAGATACGCAGTATTTT. Complete variable domain (other parts from reference TRBV5-1 and TRBJ2-3): KAGVTQTPRYLIKTRGQQVTLSCSPISGHRSVSWYQQTPGQGLQFLFEYFSETQRNKGNFPGRFSGRQFSNSRSEMNVSTLELGDSALYLCASSLVDFSTDTQYFGPGTRLTVL.

A remark on this clone: At one end the junction does not follow the germline gene, possibly because of a read error. The V call is TRBV29-1, the J call TRBJ2-1; 7 bases are a match to TRBD2. The germline gives CDR1 SQVTM, CDR2 ANQGSEA. This CDR3 has 12 amino acids. The CDR3 nucleotides read TGCAGCGCTGAAAAACTAGCGCCTGAGCAGTTCTTC. Protein product: CSAEKLAPEQFF.

The sample holds one count of this clone. The rearrangement uses TRBV25-1 and TRBJ2-2; 10 bases are shared with TRBD1. The V segment lost 8 bases and the J segment 3 bases; nucleotides outside the gene matches: 6. This CDR3 has 15 amino acids. The V gene's germline CDR1 is MGHDK and CDR2 SYGVNS. The CDR3 DNA follows: TGTGCCAGCCAACCGGGACAGGGGCACACCGGGGAGCTGTTTTTT. Protein product: CASQPGQGHTGELFF.

The V and J genes are TRBV7-2 and TRBJ2-7; D remains unclear. Germline assignment: CDR1 SGHTA and CDR2 FQGNSA. This CDR3 contains 13 residues. Trimming left V 1 base short and J 9 bases short, with 13 bases between. This chain's CDR3 is CASSLGSGGLQYF. In nucleotides, the CDR3 is TGTGCCAGCAGCTTAGGTTCGGGTGGTTTGCAGTACTTC.

V and J are TRBV27 and TRBJ2-7, with 8 bases aligning to TRBD1. CDR3 length equals 13 residues. V lost 3 bases to trimming and J lost 9 bases; unmatched junction nucleotides: 7. The germline CDR1 and CDR2 sequences are MNHEY and SMNVEV (reference sequence). The DNA for the CDR3 is TGTGCCAGCAGTTTTAATGGACAGGGAGGGCAGTACTTC. It codes for CASSFNGQGGQYF.

The CDR3 DNA follows: TGTGCCAGCAGCTTAGGGAGGGAGGATACGCAGTATTTT. Amino acids: CASSLGREDTQYF. The V gene is TRBV7-8, the J gene TRBJ2-3, with D perhaps matching TRBD2 (6 bases). With 1 base removed from V and 6 bases from J, the gap between germline ends came to 8 bases. The germline CDR1 and CDR2 sequences are SGHVS and FQNEAQ. The CDR3 is 13 amino acids.

This clone ranks as medium-sized. The V call is TRBV28, the J call TRBJ2-7, with 8 nucleotides matching TRBD1. With V trimmed by 6 bases and J by 1 base, 5 bases remained unmatched. CDR3 size: 14 residues. From germline, CDR1 is MDHEN and CDR2 SYDVKM. The CDR3 coding sequence is TGTGCCAGCAGACCCGGGACAGGTTCCTACGAGCAGTACTTC. Translated: CASRPGTGSYEQYF. Based on the CDR3 plus reference TRBV28 and TRBJ2-7, the full variable domain is DVKVTQSSRYLVKRTGEKVFLECVQDMDHENMFWYRQDPGLGLRLIYFSYDVKMKEKGDIPEGYSVSREKKERFSLILESASTNQTSMYLCASRPGTGSYEQYFGPGTRLTVT.

The J gene is TRBJ2-2, the V gene TRBV7-3, with 9 bases matching TRBD2. The CDR3 sequence is 16 residues long. With 1 base clipped from V and 6 bases from J, the junction kept 6 bases outside the gene matches. CDR1 is SGHTA and CDR2 is FQGTGA in the germline V gene. This CDR3 is CASSLRGGRAAGELFF. The CDR3, as DNA: TGTGCCAGCAGCTTAAGGGGCGGGAGGGCCGCCGGGGAGCTGTTTTTT.

The chain recombines TRBV5-1 with TRBJ2-1; 8 bases line up with TRBD1. J lost 3 bases, V lost 1 base, and 6 bases had no gene match. The CDR3 consists of 16 residues. Germline assignment: CDR1 SGHRS and CDR2 YFSETQ. The CDR3 DNA reads TGCGCCAGCAGCTTGTCGGCAGGGGGCTTCTACAATGAGCAGTTCTTC. Its translation: CASSLSAGGFYNEQFF.

The chain uses TRBV7-9 and TRBJ1-4; no clear D. This CDR3 has 12 amino acids. Germline assignment: CDR1 SEHNR and CDR2 FQNEAQ (reference sequence). Trimming took 1 base from V and 8 from J, leaving 5 bases between them. The CDR3: CASSLGLEKLFF. DNA of the CDR3: TGTGCCAGCAGCTTAGGTCTCGAAAAACTGTTTTTT.

This rearrangement joins TRBV19 to TRBJ2-7, with D possibly TRBD1 on 6 matching bases. V lost 6 bases, J lost 3 bases, and 18 bases lay in between. CDR1 LNHDA and CDR2 SQIVND come from the germline V gene (reference sequence). This CDR3 is 15 amino acids long. The CDR3 bases are TGTGCCAGTAGAGGAGCAGGGGCCCCCCGCTACGAGCAGTACTTC. The encoded protein is CASRGAGAPRYEQYF.

The V call is TRBV3-1 (or the pseudogene TRBV3-2), the J call TRBJ1-6, with D tentatively TRBD1 (6 bases). V was pared by 0 bases and J by 4 bases, with 13 bases between. Per the germline V gene, CDR1 is LGHDT and CDR2 is YNNKEL (reference sequence). This CDR3 is 17 amino acids long. In nucleotides, the CDR3 is TGTGCCAGCAGCCAAGAGGGGGCAATAAGATATAATTCACCCCTCCACTTT. This codes for CASSQEGAIRYNSPLHF.

The chain uses TRBV13 and TRBJ2-5, with 10 bases lining up with TRBD1. The junction had 22 bases not matched to a gene; V was cut back by 5 bases and J by 7 bases. This CDR3 comprises 19 residues. CDR1 is PRHDT and CDR2 is FYEKMQ in the germline V gene (reference sequence). CDR3 in DNA: TGTGCCAGCAGCGGCAAAAGGGAGACCGACAGGGGGCGTATAGGGACCCAGTACTTC. This translates into CASSGKRETDRGRIGTQYF. The entire variable domain, with the rest obtained from reference TRBV13 and TRBJ2-5, is as follows: AAGVIQSPRHLIKEKRETATLKCYPIPRHDTVYWYQQGPGQDPQFLISFYEKMQSDKGSIPDRFSAQQFSDYHSELNMSSLELGDSALYFCASSGKRETDRGRIGTQYFGPGTRLLVL.

The gene calls are TRBV19 and TRBJ2-1; the match to TRBD2 covers 14 bases. Trimming took 3 bases from V and 6 from J; bases not matched to a gene: 1. The CDR3 is 15 residues long. Per the germline V gene, CDR1 is LNHDA and CDR2 is SQIVND (reference sequence). CDR3 coding DNA: TGTGCCAGTAGTATCGGGACTAGCGGGAGCAATGAGCAGTTCTTC. Translation: CASSIGTSGSNEQFF.

V and J are TRBV9 and TRBJ1-5; possibly TRBD1 for D (5 bases). The CDR3 loop spans 17 amino acids. Trimming took off 4 bases at V and 2 bases at J, with 19 bases between the two ends. The germline CDR1 and CDR2 sequences are SGDLS and YYNGEE. In DNA, the CDR3 is TGTGCCAGCAGCCCGGGGGGAGACACCTGGGGCAATCAGCCCCAGCATTTT. It specifies CASSPGGDTWGNQPQHF. The complete variable domain, with remaining parts taken from reference TRBV9 and TRBJ1-5, reads DSGVTQTPKHLITATGQRVTLRCSPRSGDLSVYWYQQSLDQGLQFLIQYYNGEERAKGNILERFSAQQFPDLHSELNLSSLELGDSALYFCASSPGGDTWGNQPQHFGDGTRLSIL.

The V call is TRBV27, the J call TRBJ1-2; 7 positions agree with TRBD1. This CDR3 contains 14 residues. Germline trimming cut 2 bases from V and 3 bases from J; bases unmatched to any gene: 3. Germline loops: CDR1 MNHEY, CDR2 SMNVEV (reference sequence). This CDR3 is CASSLNRGDYGYTF. In DNA form, the CDR3 reads TGTGCCAGCAGTTTAAACAGGGGCGACTATGGCTACACCTTC.

This clone appeared once. J is TRBJ2-7 and V is TRBV10-1; D may be TRBD2 (5 bases). The CDR3 length is 18 residues. Germline CDR1 and CDR2: WNHNN and SYGVQD (reference sequence). V was shortened by 0 bases and J by 4 bases, with 22 bases between the two germline ends. Here the CDR3 reads CASSESKSYEDSWYEQYF. CDR3 in DNA: TGCGCCAGCAGTGAGTCGAAGAGCTATGAGGACTCTTGGTACGAGCAGTACTTC.

This clone was observed a few times. This chain links TRBV3-1 (or the pseudogene TRBV3-2) with TRBJ1-1; no reliable D call. V lost 5 bases and J 2 bases, leaving 9 bases between the germline ends. CDR3 length: 13 residues. The germline CDR1 and CDR2 sequences are LGHDT and YNNKEL (reference sequence). Here the CDR3 reads CASSSTSNTEAFF. The CDR3 nucleotides are TGTGCCAGCAGCTCGACATCCAACACTGAAGCTTTCTTT.

The chain is built from TRBV7-8 and TRBJ2-2; perhaps TRBD2 as D (5 bases). Trimming cost V 5 bases and J 5 bases, with 15 bases left between them. The CDR3 has 15 amino acids. CDR1 SGHVS and CDR2 FQNEAQ come from the germline V gene. The CDR3, as DNA: TGTGCCAGCAGCCTTCTTGGGAGAGGGACCGGGGAGCTGTTTTTT. This sequence encodes CASSLLGRGTGELFF.

This chain uses TRBV5-6 with TRBJ2-1; D possibly corresponds to TRBD1 (6 bases). Trimming removed 0 bases at V and 9 bases at J, with 10 bases between. This CDR3 contains 13 residues. Germline V gives CDR1 SGHDT, CDR2 YYEEEE. CDR3 residues: CASSLGGLAEQFF. The CDR3 nucleotides are TGTGCCAGCAGCTTGGGGGGGCTGGCTGAGCAGTTCTTC.

This clone turned up a few times. V gene TRBV5-1 combines with J gene TRBJ2-7; 9 bases are a match to TRBD2. Trimming took 2 bases from V and 6 from J; bases not matched to a gene: 12. Germline V gives CDR1 SGHRS, CDR2 YFSETQ. The CDR3 consists of 16 residues. The CDR3 is CASSFGRREGHFEQYF. CDR3 nucleotide sequence: TGCGCCAGCAGCTTTGGTCGGCGGGAGGGCCACTTCGAGCAGTACTTC.

The chain links TRBV5-4 to TRBJ1-2; 9 bases agree with TRBD1. The CDR3 consists of 14 residues. Losses at the gene ends were 2 bases for V and 7 bases for J; bases not matched to a gene: 6. Germline CDR1 and CDR2: SGHNT and YYREEE (reference sequence). The CDR3 nucleotides are TGTGCCAGCAGCTTACTGGACAGGGGAGGTGGCTACACCTTC. Residues: CASSLLDRGGGYTF.

The V gene is TRBV5-1, the J gene TRBJ1-2; D is perhaps TRBD1 (6 bases). This CDR3 spans 13 amino acids. Trimming took 0 bases from V and 8 from J, leaving 11 bases between them. Germline V gene lookup returns CDR1 SGHRS and CDR2 YFSETQ. CDR3 sequence reads: CASSLAGGNGYTF. Here the CDR3 DNA reads TGCGCCAGCAGCTTGGCGGGGGGCAACGGCTACACCTTC.

The CDR3 DNA follows: TGTGCCAGCTCCCCGGACAGGGGACGGAGCAATCAGCCCCAGCATTTT. Protein product: CASSPDRGRSNQPQHF. V is TRBV27 and J is TRBJ1-5; 9 bases are a match to TRBD1. J gave up 1 base and V 8 bases, and 9 bases lay outside the gene matches. This CDR3 is 16 amino acids long. CDR1 and CDR2 (germline): MNHEY, SMNVEV (reference sequence).

DNA for the CDR3: TGTGCCAGCAGCCGTCGTAACACAGATACGCAGTATTTT. It is translated as CASSRRNTDTQYF. V usage is TRBV7-9 and J usage is TRBJ2-3; D gene uncertain. The CDR3 is made up of 13 amino acids. V lost 5 bases, J lost 2 bases, and 8 bases lay in between. CDR1 SEHNR and CDR2 FQNEAQ come from the germline V gene (reference sequence).